Listed below are T cell receptor beta chains from one sample, sequenced in a study of beta chain features in type 1 diabetes. Profiling relied on immunoSEQ multiplex PCR, and the TCRdb table lists in-frame clones only, not all of them. There are around 310,000 clones in the sample; less than 15% occur only once, and roughly 0.015% lies in the top ten. The material sequenced was naive CD4+ T cells from blood. These receptors all come from a woman between 18 and 29 years old with type 1 diabetes. The CDR3 runs from the conserved cysteine through the conserved F or W. The size field is filled for only some rows; it gives once, few, many or a size class.

v_gene	abundance	j_gene	CDR3aa
TRBV29-1	NA	TRBJ2-3	CSVEVEGSHADTQYF
TRBV23-1	NA	TRBJ2-2	CASSLEAVTLGTSGSVPGELFF
TRBV19	few	TRBJ1-5	CASSGDSGGSNQPQHF
TRBV9	NA	TRBJ2-3	CASSVGLATDTQYF
TRBV7-2	NA	TRBJ1-1	CASSFRETGAEAFF
TRBV20-1	NA	TRBJ1-1	CSARDSEAFF
TRBV28	NA	TRBJ1-5	CASSPGDRDNQPQHF
TRBV5-1	NA	TRBJ2-3	CASSLERDADTQYF
TRBV5-8	NA	TRBJ2-5	CASSRSDRGRVETQYF
TRBV5-1	few	TRBJ2-1	CASSLVGSGVRDEQFF
TRBV7-2	NA	TRBJ1-2	CASSPGTGRINYGYTF
TRBV19	NA	TRBJ2-3	CASSSRRRGREDTQYF
TRBV5-4	few	TRBJ1-1	CASSITAAAEAFF
TRBV11-2	NA	TRBJ2-1	CASSPRGGVASSYNEQFF
TRBV6-5	NA	TRBJ2-3	CASRIQGSSTDTQYF
TRBV5-1	few	TRBJ2-5	CASSGIGQTQETQYF
TRBV1	NA	TRBJ2-1	CTSSPRTCWRLSYNEQFF
TRBV30	NA	TRBJ2-2	CAWGTRWAGELFF
TRBV2	few	TRBJ2-1	CASSERLVYNEQFF
TRBV28	NA	TRBJ1-2	CASSWLREARTF
TRBV30	few	TRBJ2-7	CAWSLRDRTWEQYF
TRBV2	few	TRBJ2-5	CASIPGTSVETQYF
TRBV10-3	few	TRBJ2-5	CAISVGGTQQETQYF
TRBV28	NA	TRBJ1-5	CASSLFPDKQHQPQHF
TRBV6-1	NA	TRBJ2-1	CASSEVLAGYNEQFF
TRBV5-1	few	TRBJ1-1	CASSTGQSMNTEAFF
TRBV7-7	few	TRBJ2-3	CASSAIQGALTDTQYF
TRBV30	few	TRBJ1-1	CAWSTNSGTEAFF
TRBV4-1	few	TRBJ2-2	CASSPATLNTGELFF
TRBV5-1	NA	TRBJ2-5	CASSGGVQETQYF
TRBV18	few	TRBJ1-2	CASSPTVAGDDSYGYTF
TRBV7-9	few	TRBJ2-1	CASSLVRGFIDEQFF
TRBV18	NA	TRBJ2-1	CASSPRLAGNNEQFF
TRBV29-1	NA	TRBJ1-3	CSVLSGNTIYF
TRBV9	few	TRBJ2-7	CASSPRVMQGEQYF
TRBV2	few	TRBJ2-1	CASGTSVNYNEQFF
TRBV11-1	NA	TRBJ2-5	CASSLVRSSQYF
TRBV7-2	NA	TRBJ1-5	CASSLRMGGNQPQHF
TRBV7-2	few	TRBJ2-3	CASSPVRTRPTDTQYF
TRBV19	NA	TRBJ2-1	CASSMNGRLAEYNEQFF